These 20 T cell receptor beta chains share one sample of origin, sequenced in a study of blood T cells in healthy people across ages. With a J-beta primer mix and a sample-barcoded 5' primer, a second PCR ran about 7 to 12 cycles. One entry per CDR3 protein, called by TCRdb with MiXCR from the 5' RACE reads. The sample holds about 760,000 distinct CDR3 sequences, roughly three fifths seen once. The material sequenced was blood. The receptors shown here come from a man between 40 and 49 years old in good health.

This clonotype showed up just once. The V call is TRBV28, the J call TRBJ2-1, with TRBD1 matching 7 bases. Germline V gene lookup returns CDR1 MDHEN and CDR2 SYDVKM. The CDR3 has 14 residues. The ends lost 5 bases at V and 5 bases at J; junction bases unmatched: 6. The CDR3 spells CASSAGGWDNEQFF. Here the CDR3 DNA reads TGTGCCAGCAGTGCAGGGGGTTGGGACAATGAGCAGTTCTTC.

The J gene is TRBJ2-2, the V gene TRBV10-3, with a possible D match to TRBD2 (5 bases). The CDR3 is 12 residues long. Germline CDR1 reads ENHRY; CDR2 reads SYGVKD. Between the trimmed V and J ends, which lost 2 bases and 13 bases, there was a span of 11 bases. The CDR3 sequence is CAISEVEEGLFF. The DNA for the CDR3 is TGTGCCATCAGTGAGGTGGAAGAGGGGCTGTTTTTT.

Here the CDR3 reads CASSHDGTVPLLRSPLHF. The DNA of the CDR3 is TGTGCCAGCAGCCATGATGGGACAGTCCCTTTGCTGCGATCACCCCTCCACTTT. The rearrangement uses TRBV3-1 and TRBJ1-6, with 7 bases that match TRBD1. V lost 3 bases and J lost 10; bases outside the gene matches: 18. CDR1 and CDR2 from the germline V gene are LGHDT and YNNKEL (reference sequence). The CDR3 is 18 amino acids.

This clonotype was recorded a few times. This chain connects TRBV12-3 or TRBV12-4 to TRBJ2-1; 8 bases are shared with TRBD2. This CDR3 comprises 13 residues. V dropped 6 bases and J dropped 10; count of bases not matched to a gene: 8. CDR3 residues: CASSSTLAGEQFF. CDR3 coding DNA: TGTGCCAGCAGCTCGACGTTAGCGGGAGAGCAGTTCTTC.

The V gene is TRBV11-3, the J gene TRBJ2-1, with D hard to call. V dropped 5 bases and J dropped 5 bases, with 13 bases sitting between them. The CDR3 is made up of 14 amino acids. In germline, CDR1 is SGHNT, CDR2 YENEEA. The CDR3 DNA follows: TGTGCCAGCAGCGGACGGGTACTTAACAATGAGCAGTTCTTC. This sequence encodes CASSGRVLNNEQFF. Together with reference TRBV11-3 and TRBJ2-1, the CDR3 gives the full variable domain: EAGVVQSPRYKIIEKKQPVAFWCNPISGHNTLYWYLQNLGQGPELLIRYENEEAVDDSQLPKDRFSAERLKGVDSTLKIQPAELGDSAVYLCASSGRVLNNEQFFGPGTRLTVL.

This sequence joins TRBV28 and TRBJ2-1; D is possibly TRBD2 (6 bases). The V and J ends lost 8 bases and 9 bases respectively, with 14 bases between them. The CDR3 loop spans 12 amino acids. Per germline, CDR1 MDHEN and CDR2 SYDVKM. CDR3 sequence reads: CASGFSGVEQFF. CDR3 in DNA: TGTGCCAGCGGGTTCTCGGGGGTTGAGCAGTTCTTC.

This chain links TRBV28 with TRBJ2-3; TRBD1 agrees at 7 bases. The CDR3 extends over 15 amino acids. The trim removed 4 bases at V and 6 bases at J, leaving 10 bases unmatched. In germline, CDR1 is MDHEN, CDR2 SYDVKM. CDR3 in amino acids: CASSSNANRGDTQYF. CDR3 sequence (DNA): TGTGCCAGCAGTTCCAACGCTAACAGGGGCGATACGCAGTATTTT.

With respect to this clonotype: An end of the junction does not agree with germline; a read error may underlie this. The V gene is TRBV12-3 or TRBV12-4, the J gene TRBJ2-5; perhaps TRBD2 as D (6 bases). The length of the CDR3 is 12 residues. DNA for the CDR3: TGTACCAGCAGCGGGTTCGTGGAGACCCAGTACTTC. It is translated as CTSSGFVETQYF.

The DNA for the CDR3 is TGTGCCACCAGTGCCAAGGGACAGGTGTCACCCCTCCACTTT. Translated: CATSAKGQVSPLHF. The chain has TRBV24-1 and TRBJ1-6; 8 bases are a match to TRBD1. The CDR3 has 14 residues. Germline CDR1 is KGHDR and CDR2 is SFDVKD. Losses at the gene ends were 5 bases for V and 10 bases for J; bases not matched to a gene: 6.

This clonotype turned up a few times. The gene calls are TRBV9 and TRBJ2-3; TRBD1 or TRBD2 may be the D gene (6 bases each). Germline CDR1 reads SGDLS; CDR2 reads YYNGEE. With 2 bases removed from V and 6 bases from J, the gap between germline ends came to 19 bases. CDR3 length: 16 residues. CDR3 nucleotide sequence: TGTGCCAGCAGCGTCGGGGGCGTCAGCCTCACGGATACGCAGTATTTT. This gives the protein CASSVGGVSLTDTQYF.

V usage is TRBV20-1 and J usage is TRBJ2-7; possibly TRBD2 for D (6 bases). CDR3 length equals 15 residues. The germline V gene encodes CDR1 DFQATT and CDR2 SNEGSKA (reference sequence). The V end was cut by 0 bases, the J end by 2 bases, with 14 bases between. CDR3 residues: CSARDGVGGAYEQYF. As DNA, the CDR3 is TGCAGTGCTAGAGATGGGGTCGGAGGGGCCTACGAGCAGTACTTC.

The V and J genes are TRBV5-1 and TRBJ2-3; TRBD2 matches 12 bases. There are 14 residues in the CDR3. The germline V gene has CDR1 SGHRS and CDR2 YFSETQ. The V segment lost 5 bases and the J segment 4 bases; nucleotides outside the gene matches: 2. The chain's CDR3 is CASRTSGGSDTQYF. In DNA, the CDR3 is TGCGCCAGCAGGACTAGCGGGGGCTCAGATACGCAGTATTTT.

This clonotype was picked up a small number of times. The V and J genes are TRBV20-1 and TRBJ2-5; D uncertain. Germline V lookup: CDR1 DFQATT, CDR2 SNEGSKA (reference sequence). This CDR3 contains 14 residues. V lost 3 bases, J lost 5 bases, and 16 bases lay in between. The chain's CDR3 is CSASLSGSVETQYF. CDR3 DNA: TGCAGTGCTAGTCTTTCCGGATCTGTGGAGACCCAGTACTTC.

CDR3 nucleotide sequence: TGCAGTGCTGTCTACCGGGACTTGACCCACGAGCAGTACTTC. Translated, it gives CSAVYRDLTHEQYF. V gene TRBV20-1 combines with J gene TRBJ2-7, with D possibly being TRBD2 (6 bases). CDR3 length: 14 residues. The germline CDR1 and CDR2 sequences are DFQATT and SNEGSKA (reference sequence). V shed 5 bases and J shed 5 bases, with 19 bases lying between them.

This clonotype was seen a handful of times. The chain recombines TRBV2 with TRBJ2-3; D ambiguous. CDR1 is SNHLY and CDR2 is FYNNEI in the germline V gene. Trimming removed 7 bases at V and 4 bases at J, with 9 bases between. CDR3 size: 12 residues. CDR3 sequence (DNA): TGTGCCAGCACTTTCGCCCCAGATACGCAGTATTTT. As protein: CASTFAPDTQYF.

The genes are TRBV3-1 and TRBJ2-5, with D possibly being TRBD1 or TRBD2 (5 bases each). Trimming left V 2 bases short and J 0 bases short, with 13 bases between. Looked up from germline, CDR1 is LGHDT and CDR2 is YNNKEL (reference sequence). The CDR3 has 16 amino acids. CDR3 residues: CASSQTAWGYQETQYF. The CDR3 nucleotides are TGTGCCAGCAGCCAAACCGCTTGGGGGTACCAAGAGACCCAGTACTTC.

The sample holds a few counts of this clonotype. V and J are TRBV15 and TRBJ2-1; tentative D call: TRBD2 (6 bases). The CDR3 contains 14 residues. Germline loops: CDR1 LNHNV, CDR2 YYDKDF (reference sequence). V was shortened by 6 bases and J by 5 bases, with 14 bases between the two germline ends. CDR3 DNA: TGTGCCACCAGTTACGGTAGCGGCAACAATGAGCAGTTCTTC. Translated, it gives CATSYGSGNNEQFF. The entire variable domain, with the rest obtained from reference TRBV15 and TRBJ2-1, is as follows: DAMVIQNPRYQVTQFGKPVTLSCSQTLNHNVMYWYQQKSSQAPKLLFHYYDKDFNNEADTPDNFQSRRPNTSFCFLDIRSPGLGDTAMYLCATSYGSGNNEQFFGPGTRLTVL.

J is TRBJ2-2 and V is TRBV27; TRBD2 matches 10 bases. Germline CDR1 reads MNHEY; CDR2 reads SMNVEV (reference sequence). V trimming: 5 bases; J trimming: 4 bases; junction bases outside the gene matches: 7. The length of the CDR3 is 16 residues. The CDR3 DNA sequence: TGTGCCAGCAGTCCAGGACTAGCGGTCCCCACCGGGGAGCTGTTTTTT. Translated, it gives CASSPGLAVPTGELFF.

CDR3 sequence reads: CASSAYGTSPDEQFF. DNA of the CDR3: TGTGCCAGCAGCGCGTACGGGACTAGCCCCGATGAGCAGTTCTTC. The chain has TRBV9 and TRBJ2-1, with 9 bases fitting TRBD2. V lost 3 bases to trimming and J lost 8 bases; unmatched junction nucleotides: 9. There are 15 residues in the CDR3. Germline assignment: CDR1 SGDLS and CDR2 YYNGEE.

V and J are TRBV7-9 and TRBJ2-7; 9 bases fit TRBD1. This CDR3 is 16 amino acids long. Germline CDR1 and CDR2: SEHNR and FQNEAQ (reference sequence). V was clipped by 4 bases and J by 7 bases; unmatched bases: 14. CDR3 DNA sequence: TGTGCCAGCAGCTCGATACAGGGGGCGCCCAACAATGAGCAGTACTTC. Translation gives CASSSIQGAPNNEQYF.